These 2 T cell receptor beta chains were all obtained from the same sample, sequenced in a study of blood T cell repertoires in COVID-19. The data were produced by immunoSEQ multiplex PCR, yet TCRdb's version contains in-frame clones alone and is incomplete. The sample includes around 300,000 clones, over 80% of them seen just once. The sequencing input was PBMCs or T cells enriched from blood (not recorded which). Receptors were obtained from a man aged 30-40 years who had recovered from COVID-19.

This sequence joins TRBV3-1 (or the pseudogene TRBV3-2) and TRBJ2-7, with D possibly being TRBD2 (5 bases). The ends were cut back, 0 bases at V and 6 bases at J, with 21 bases in the middle. CDR3 length: 17 amino acids. Germline V gene sequence: CDR1 LGHDT, CDR2 YNNKEL (reference sequence). CDR3 in amino acids: CASSQDGSTDAFVEQYF. CDR3 in DNA: TGTGCCAGCAGCCAAGATGGGAGTACCGACGCGTTTGTCGAGCAGTACTTC.

This chain joins TRBV6-1 and TRBJ1-2; 9 bases match TRBD1. CDR1 MNHNS and CDR2 SASEGT come from the germline V gene. The CDR3 spans 14 residues. V was pared by 2 bases and J by 8 bases, with 6 bases of the junction left unmatched. The chain's CDR3 is CASSESGTGRGYTF. The CDR3 DNA sequence: TGTGCCAGCAGTGAATCCGGGACAGGGAGGGGCTACACCTTC.